Reported below is one TCR beta chain. Its target antigen remains unknown. Qualities for individual bases were not recorded, and no much larger clone is one base off. Fluorescence-activated cell sorting was used to isolate naive CD4 T cells, defined as CD45RO-negative and CD62L-positive, from PBMCs. Around 50 ml of fresh peripheral blood was collected from each donor, and PBMCs were isolated by Ficoll density centrifugation. Cells were sorted on a FACSAria III instrument, and every sample had a purity above 90%. The source of the sample is a study of human versus mouse CDR3 diversity and MHC coevolution (dated by TCRdb to 2017 to 2019). Regarding the study in general: The immunoSEQ assay was reported to detect one in 200,000 T cells and to minimize multiplex PCR amplification bias. Valid reads per sample ranged from about 0.6 x 10^7 to 1.8 x 10^7 across mouse and human samples. The human cohort was made up of three healthy volunteer blood donors, who at collection were aged 30 to 39, 40 to 50 and 60 to 69, one donor in each range. As a reference point for TCR selection on multiple MHC II alleles, the study used human naive CD4 T cell repertoires and compared them against human-TCR-locus transgenic mice that have a single MHC II. Study-wide conclusions, independent of this receptor: On average, humans had more CDR3 deletions and insertions than mice, indicating greater exonuclease and TdT activity. Most of the three human donors showed the lowest clonal inequality scores among all compared groups. The largest TCR beta repertoire according to iCHAO1 estimates belonged to humans, at about 1.6 million clonotypes, a result attributed likely to selection by multiple MHC II molecules. Because human T cells were selected on roughly 6 MHC II alleles, repertoire diversity was not considered directly comparable between humans and mice.

The QIAGEN blood and tissue kit was used to extract genomic DNA from sorted cells, and the DNA was quantified on a NanoDrop 1000. Deep sequencing and quantification of TCR alpha and beta chains were performed on the immunoSEQ platform by multiplex PCR of genomic DNA. The source study handled its data this way. Annotation of the TCR sequences relied on IMGT gene and region definitions. As a stand-in for the preselection repertoire, out-of-frame rearrangements were used and set against in-frame clonotypes. To estimate repertoire size, the study used the iCHAO1 estimator that comes with the immunoSEQ platform. Clonal inequality was measured with a Gini index on in-frame amino acid clonotypes, based on the Lorenz curve. Shared clonotypes were counted with the intersect function of the R package tcR, and similarity was scored with the Jaccard index. Principal component analysis of V, J and V-J usage frequencies was run with the R prcomp function without normalization. TCRdb limited this immuneACCESS table to in-frame rearrangements with V and J called. A share of clones is missing; checked studies link under half to unresolved V genes, and the rest is unexplained. V, J and clone size are those of that table, while D and trimming were read from the DNA. Across this sample there are 55,000 to 65,000 clones, with 90% to 95% seen only once. 15% to 20% of the sample is held by the ten biggest clonotypes.

Reading the germline V gene gives CDR1 SGHAT and CDR2 FQNNGV. A distance of 19 bases separates the germline ends of V and J, which lose 0 bases and 2 bases respectively. Taken from cysteine to phenylalanine, the CDR3 has 18 residues. The entry retains the CDR3 DNA only, 54 bases that are in frame from base 1. This sequence originates from a person aged 55 to 75 in good health. The sample taken for sequencing was naive CD4+ T cells from blood. The cell subset or site tag for this specimen amounts to: CD45RO-negative CD62L-positive naive CD4 T cells. This chain is built from TRBV11-2 and TRBJ1-1; 6 matching bases give a weak D call of TRBD1. Read as DNA, the sequence is TGTGCCAGCAGCTTAGAACAAAGGTCCCGGGACACCAACACTGAAGCTTTCTTT. The encoded protein is CASSLEQRSRDTNTEAFF.